This T cell receptor beta chain was identified in a study of cytomegalovirus exposure and HLA in healthy donors. Study results and caveats: Indistinguishable V segments, including TRBV6-2 and TRBV6-3, were excluded.

Turning to this clone: Its antigen is unidentified.

The CDR3 totals 14 residues. Germline values: CDR1 MNHEY, CDR2 SMNVEV (reference sequence). Trimming shortened V by 1 base and J by 3 bases, and 4 bases separated the two germline ends. Primers included in the PCR were 60 Vbeta and 13 Jbeta primers. Assay: immunoSEQ multiplex PCR; the TCRdb copy retains only in-frame clones and omits some. Altogether more than 150,000 clones are present, around 75% being singletons, with the ten largest covering approximately 6.3%. The rearrangement joins TRBV27 to TRBJ2-6, with D unclear. This sequence was found in a man aged 35 to 55 in good health and CMV-seropositive. Sequencing used PBMCs. The CDR3 reads CASSLLSGANVLTF. CDR3 DNA: TGTGCCAGCAGTTTATTGAGTGGGGCCAACGTCCTGACTTTC.